This T cell receptor beta chain appears in the sequencing data of a study of human versus mouse CDR3 diversity and MHC coevolution (TCRdb year 2017). Regarding the complete study: The immunoSEQ assay was reported to detect one in 200,000 T cells and to minimize multiplex PCR amplification bias. Human naive CD4 T cell repertoires were used as a reference for TCR selection on multiple MHC II alleles and were compared with human-TCR-locus transgenic mice carrying single MHC II. Across the mouse and human samples, each sample yielded between about 0.6 x 10^7 and 1.7 x 10^7 valid reads. The human cohort comprised three healthy volunteer blood donors, one aged 30 to 39, one aged 40 to 50 and one aged 60 to 70 at collection.

For CDR1 and CDR2, the germline V gene lists LGHNA and YNFKEQ. Ends trimmed: V by 3 bases, J by 8 bases; bases unmatched to a gene: 6. Counted from cysteine to phenylalanine, this CDR3 has 13 amino acids. The read is trimmed to its CDR3 DNA, 39 bases read in frame from base 1. Study-wide conclusions, independent of this receptor: On average, humans had more CDR3 deletions and insertions than mice, indicating greater exonuclease and TdT activity. According to iCHAO1 estimates, humans had the largest TCR beta repertoire, 1.5 million to 2 million clonotypes, which was attributed likely to selection by multiple MHC II molecules. Because human T cells were selected on more than five MHC II alleles, repertoire diversity was not considered directly comparable between humans and mice. Among all compared groups, most of the three human donors had the lowest clonal inequality scores.

About this clone itself: Which antigen it targets is not known. The sample holds no much larger clone one base away, and base qualities are not on file.

Fluorescence-activated cell sorting was used to pull naive CD4 T cells, meaning cells that were CD45RO-negative and CD62L-positive, out of the PBMCs. Approximately 50 ml of fresh peripheral blood was drawn per donor, and PBMCs were isolated by Ficoll density centrifugation. Cells were sorted on a FACSAria III instrument, and every sample had a purity above 90%. Genomic DNA was extracted from the sorted cells using the QIAGEN blood and tissue kit and was quantified on a NanoDrop 1000. Deep sequencing and quantification of TCR alpha and beta chains were performed on the immunoSEQ platform by multiplex PCR of genomic DNA. The original methods were these. Annotation of the TCR sequences relied on IMGT gene and region definitions. Out-of-frame rearrangements served as a stand-in for the preselection repertoire and were compared with in-frame clonotypes. The iCHAO1 estimator supplied with the immunoSEQ platform was used to estimate repertoire size. A Gini index, which is based on the Lorenz curve, was applied to in-frame amino acid clonotypes to measure clonal inequality. Shared clonotypes were counted with the intersect function of the R package tcR, and similarity was scored with the Jaccard index. V, J and V-J usage frequencies went into a principal component analysis run with the R prcomp function, with no normalization applied. This is the immuneACCESS table as TCRdb keeps it, with only in-frame sequences that have V and J called. A part of the clones is gone; compared with another copy, unresolved V genes explain less than half, and the rest is unexplained. The V and J calls and clone size were taken over from that table, and D and trimming were inferred from the DNA. The sample table holds about 80,000 clones, of which around 93% were seen once. The top ten clonotypes cover roughly 1.3% of the sample.

The sequence derives from a person aged 25 to 69 in good health. The sequenced material came from naive CD4+ T cells from blood. Explained via the paper, the cell subset or site label denotes: CD45RO-negative CD62L-positive naive CD4 T cells. The rearranged chain carries TRBV4-2 and TRBJ1-2, with 7 bases aligning to TRBD1. The bases are TGTGCCAGCAGCCAGAATTCAGGGGGGGGCTACACCTTC. This sequence encodes CASSQNSGGGYTF.